Listed below are T cell receptor beta chains from one sample, sequenced in a study of glioma-infiltrating T cells. TCRdb recomputed calls from the multiplex PCR reads with MiXCR, one row per CDR3 protein. The table has over 15,000 distinct CDR3 sequences, roughly 64% seen once. The sequencing input was glioma tissue, nonneoplastic brain tissue, or PBMCs (not recorded which). The origin of the receptors is a human donor with low-grade glioma or glioblastoma, undergoing nonglioma brain surgery, or in good health (not recorded which). Each CDR3 is given without its conserved first and last residue.

>TRBJ2-1|TRBV28
ASRLTRNEQF
>TRBJ1-1|TRBV4-2
ASSQDRSRTEAF
>TRBJ2-3|TRBV27
ASSFTQERPDTQY
>TRBJ2-3|TRBV28
ASSSTSGRRPDTRY
>TRBJ2-2|TRBV4-3
ASSRQDRGNTGELF
>TRBJ1-2|TRBV6-6
ASSYGRTNYGYT
>TRBJ2-2|TRBV12-3/TRBV12-4
ATIRTGATNTGELF
>TRBJ2-1|TRBV7-2
ASSLVQGADNEQF
>TRBJ2-3|TRBV12-3/TRBV12-4
ASSLALLVGTDTQY
>TRBJ1-5|TRBV6-1
ASSSLRPREDNQPQH
>TRBJ1-1|TRBV6-1
ASSGRTGNTEAF
>TRBJ2-1|TRBV6-5
ASFKGLAGVNEQF
>TRBJ2-7|TRBV4-1
ASSQVRDTTYEQY
>TRBJ1-2|TRBV25-1
ASSEYGGDYGYT
>TRBJ1-1|TRBV7-9
ASSLGDRAEAF
>TRBJ2-7|TRBV28
ASSFAFQGVLKNYEQY
>TRBJ2-1|TRBV27
ASITGNNEQF
>.|TRBV20-1
SARDHAGRPYEQY
>TRBJ1-5|TRBV6-6
ASSQQGPNQPQH
>TRBJ2-7|TRBV28
ASSPTGGYYEQY
>TRBJ1-6|TRBV20-1
SARNPWGDNSPLH
>TRBJ2-1|TRBV4-1
ASSQDMGQGWNEQF
>TRBJ2-1|TRBV6-6
ASGSGLAGGYNEQF
>TRBJ1-5|TRBV15
ATSRKGLESNQPQH
>TRBJ1-6|TRBV20-1
SATDRGYNSPLH
>TRBJ2-1|TRBV6-1
ASLRDHRGSQF
>TRBJ2-1|TRBV15
ATSGRGGGDEQF
>TRBJ2-7|TRBV5-1
ASSKDRGHEQY
>TRBJ2-7|TRBV6-5
ASSSRPSYEQY
>TRBJ2-4|TRBV6-5
ASSLRTGGDIQY
>TRBJ1-1|TRBV19
ASRDRDREIEAF
>TRBJ1-6|TRBV6-1
ASSPGGSPLH
>TRBJ1-3|TRBV27
ASSLSGNTIY
>TRBJ1-2|TRBV28
ASSLRQANYGYT
>TRBJ1-5|TRBV20-1
SATQGGNQPQH
>TRBJ1-1|TRBV28
ASNYIAGQVNTEAF
>TRBJ1-2|TRBV20-1
SAFRQGERYGYT
>TRBJ2-3|TRBV28
ASRLATGTQY
>TRBJ1-1|TRBV20-1
SASPWDRPNTEAF
>TRBJ1-1|TRBV20-1
SARDHRTGMNTEAF
>TRBJ2-1|TRBV6-2/TRBV6-3
ASNGQLYNEQF
>TRBJ2-1|TRBV6-1
ASSSLSSSYNEQF
>TRBJ1-1|TRBV30
AFLGDGTKAF
>TRBJ2-5|TRBV6-1
ASRQGQGARETQY
>TRBJ2-5|TRBV6-2/TRBV6-3
ASSARETQY
>TRBJ1-5|TRBV20-1
SASSGQEKDQPQH